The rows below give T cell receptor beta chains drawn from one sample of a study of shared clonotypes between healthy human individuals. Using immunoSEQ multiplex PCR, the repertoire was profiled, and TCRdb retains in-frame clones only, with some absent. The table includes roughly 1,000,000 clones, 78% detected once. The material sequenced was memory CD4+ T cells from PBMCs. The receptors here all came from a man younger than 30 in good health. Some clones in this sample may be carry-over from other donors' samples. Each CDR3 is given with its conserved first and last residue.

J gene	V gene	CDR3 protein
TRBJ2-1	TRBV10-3	CAIKVVAETLGEQFF
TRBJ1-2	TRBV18	CASSLDRVYGYTF
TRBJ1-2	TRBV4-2	CASSQGQRTGNYGYTF
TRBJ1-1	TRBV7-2	CASSLRGGTEAFF
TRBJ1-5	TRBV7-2	CASSYQGTARPQHF
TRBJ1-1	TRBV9	CASSEFGVTEAFF
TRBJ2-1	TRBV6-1	CASRMYPNSYNEQFF
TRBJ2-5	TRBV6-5	CASSWRGKETQYF
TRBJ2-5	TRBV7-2	CASSKPIRLGETQYF
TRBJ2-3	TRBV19	CASSMFRLESTDTQYF
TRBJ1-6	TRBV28	CASLTVSYNSPLHF
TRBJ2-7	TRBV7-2	CASSLFGTVSYEQYF
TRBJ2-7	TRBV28	CASSFVSGMYEQYF
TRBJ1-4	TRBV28	CASSGAGTFFRKLFF
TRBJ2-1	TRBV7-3	CASSPLGTGKESYNEQFF
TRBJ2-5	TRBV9	CASSVALASETQYF
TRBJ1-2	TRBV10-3	CAIRLDNNGYTF
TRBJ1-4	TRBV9	CASSVGDTNEKLFF
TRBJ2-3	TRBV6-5	CASRRPGQGSDTQYF
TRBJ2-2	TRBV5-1	CASSLVGGSAGELFF
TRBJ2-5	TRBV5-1	CASRNSKETQYF
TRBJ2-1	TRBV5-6	CASSKLAETYNEQFF
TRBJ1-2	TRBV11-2	CASSPARNYGYTF
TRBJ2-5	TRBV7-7	CASSQGLAEQETQYF
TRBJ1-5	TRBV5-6	CASSLGGKYQPQHF
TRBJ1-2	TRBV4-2	CASSLGTPRGYGYTF
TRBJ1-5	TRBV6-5	CASSYSYQDSQPQHF
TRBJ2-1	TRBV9	CASSVLSGYNEQFF
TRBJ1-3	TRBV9	CASSVAPGQTGNTIYF
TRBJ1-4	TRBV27	CASSRPGSNEKLFF
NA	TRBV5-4	CASSFGLGQSSYEQYF
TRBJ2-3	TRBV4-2	CASSHIGTAIASTDTQYF
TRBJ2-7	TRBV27	CASSFSTGYSYEQYF
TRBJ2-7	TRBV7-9	CASSLGSSIIYEQYF
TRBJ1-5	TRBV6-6	CASSRGSAQPQHF
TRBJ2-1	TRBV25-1	CASSRGRLGENEQFF
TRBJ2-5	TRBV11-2	CASSAQSGNRGVQETQYF
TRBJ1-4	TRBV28	CASSFFEDNEKLFF
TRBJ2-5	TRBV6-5	CASSPLRGETQYF
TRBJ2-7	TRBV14	CASSQVVSASGRPGEQYF
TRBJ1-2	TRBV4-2	CASSQDQGGFSNYGYTF
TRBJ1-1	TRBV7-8	CASSIRRAAEAFF
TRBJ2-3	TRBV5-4	CASSPRSPGNTDTQYF